These 25 T cell receptor beta chains were sequenced from one sample in a study of blood T cell repertoires in COVID-19. This table comes from immunoSEQ multiplex PCR, and its TCRdb copy is limited to in-frame clones, with some not included. The table has 75,000 to 100,000 clones, around 80% seen once. Specimen: peripheral blood. The receptors were gathered from a man between 45 and 60 years old with active or convalescent COVID-19.

The chain employs TRBV27 and TRBJ2-2; 11 bases align to TRBD2. The CDR3 contains 16 residues. CDR1 MNHEY and CDR2 SMNVEV come from the germline V gene (reference sequence). V lost 6 bases, J lost 7 bases, and 10 bases stayed unmatched. Here the CDR3 reads CASRALAGGQGGELFF. CDR3 nucleotide sequence: TGTGCCAGCAGAGCTCTAGCGGGGGGCCAGGGCGGGGAGCTGTTTTTT.

In nucleotides, the CDR3 is TGTGCCACCCGGACAGGGCGAGACACCATATATTTT. Protein sequence: CATRTGRDTIYF. V and J are TRBV19 and TRBJ1-3, with 8 positions matching TRBD1. The germline V gene has CDR1 LNHDA and CDR2 SQIVND (reference sequence). The V gene end was trimmed by 10 bases and the J gene end by 8 bases; junction bases not matched to a gene: 7. There are 12 residues in the CDR3.

About this clone itself: The junction departs from germline at one end; a sequencing error may be responsible. The gene calls are TRBV6-5 and TRBJ2-1; D may be TRBD1 (6 bases). Germline V lookup: CDR1 MNHEY, CDR2 SVGAGI. The CDR3 runs 15 residues. The CDR3 coding sequence is TGTGCCGGCAGTTACCGAGGCAGGGGTAAGAATGAGCAGTTCTTC. Translation: CAGSYRGRGKNEQFF.

The V call is TRBV7-6, the J call TRBJ1-1, with D tentatively TRBD1 (5 bases). This CDR3 is 14 amino acids long. The ends were cut back, 1 base at V and 5 bases at J, with 11 bases in the middle. The germline gives CDR1 SGHVS, CDR2 FNYEAQ. DNA of the CDR3: TGTGCCAGCAGCTTAGTGTTGGAGGGGACTGAAGCTTTCTTT. Protein sequence: CASSLVLEGTEAFF.

This clone was observed a single time. The chain recombines TRBV5-1 with TRBJ2-3, with D uncertain. V shed 2 bases and J shed 0 bases, with 10 bases lying between them. CDR1 and CDR2 from the germline V gene are SGHRS and YFSETQ. The CDR3 sequence is 15 residues long. CDR3 coding DNA: TGCGCCAGCAGCTTCGACACTGCTAGCACAGATACGCAGTATTTT. It translates to CASSFDTASTDTQYF.

The rearrangement uses TRBV7-6 and TRBJ1-2; maybe TRBD1 (6 bases). V was pared by 1 base and J by 3 bases, with 12 bases between. CDR3 size: 15 residues. Germline CDR1 reads SGHVS; CDR2 reads FNYEAQ. CDR3 DNA: TGTGCCAGCAGCTTAGAGCAGGGGAAGTACTATGGCTACACCTTC. This encodes CASSLEQGKYYGYTF. Using reference TRBV7-6 and TRBJ1-2 for the parts outside the CDR3, the full variable domain is GAGVSQSPRYKVTKRGQDVALRCDPISGHVSLYWYRQALGQGPEFLTYFNYEAQQDKSGLPNDRFSAERPEGSISTLTIQRTEQRDSAMYRCASSLEQGKYYGYTFGSGTRLTVV.

The chain carries TRBV15 and TRBJ1-5; D unclear. The CDR3 runs 11 residues. The V gene's germline CDR1 is LNHNV and CDR2 YYDKDF (reference sequence). The V end lost 6 bases, the J end lost 5 bases, and 5 bases lay between the germline ends. In nucleotides, the CDR3 is TGTGCCACCAGGCGAGATCAGCCCCAGCATTTT. As protein: CATRRDQPQHF.

V is TRBV6-5 and J is TRBJ2-2; a possible D gene is TRBD2 (6 bases). From germline, CDR1 is MNHEY and CDR2 SVGAGI. With 8 bases removed from V and 3 bases from J, the gap between germline ends came to 13 bases. This CDR3 comprises 14 residues. CDR3 amino acids: CASRRESDTGELFF. The CDR3 nucleotides are TGTGCCAGCCGGCGGGAATCGGACACCGGGGAGCTGTTTTTT.

The rearrangement uses TRBV28 and TRBJ1-4; a weak D match, TRBD1 (5 bases). This CDR3 spans 15 amino acids. V gave up 6 bases and J gave up 4 bases, with 15 bases separating them. Looked up from germline, CDR1 is MDHEN and CDR2 is SYDVKM. CDR3 sequence: CASRPFGGYNEKLFF. In nucleotides, the CDR3 is TGTGCCAGCAGACCTTTCGGGGGGTATAATGAAAAACTGTTTTTT.

V usage is TRBV15 and J usage is TRBJ2-7, with TRBD2 matching over 7 bases. CDR3 size: 13 residues. Losses at the gene ends were 3 bases for V and 6 bases for J; bases not matched to a gene: 5. The germline gives CDR1 LNHNV, CDR2 YYDKDF (reference sequence). The DNA for the CDR3 is TGTGCCACCAGCAGGCAGGGAGGGCGCGAGCAGTACTTC. Protein: CATSRQGGREQYF.

This clone has a handful of counts. The genes are TRBV5-1 and TRBJ2-7; 10 bases align to TRBD2. The CDR3 is made up of 14 amino acids. CDR1 and CDR2 (germline): SGHRS, YFSETQ. V shed 4 bases and J 4 bases; nucleotides not matched to a gene: 5. The CDR3 DNA sequence: TGCGCCAGCAGCGGAGCGGGGGGGCCTTACGAGCAGTACTTC. It yields the protein CASSGAGGPYEQYF. The variable domain in full, completed from reference TRBV5-1 and TRBJ2-7, reads KAGVTQTPRYLIKTRGQQVTLSCSPISGHRSVSWYQQTPGQGLQFLFEYFSETQRNKGNFPGRFSGRQFSNSRSEMNVSTLELGDSALYLCASSGAGGPYEQYFGPGTRLTVT.

The CDR3 sequence: CASSMGQGREKLFF. The CDR3 DNA is TGTGCCAGTAGTATGGGACAGGGAAGAGAAAAACTGTTTTTT. The chain has TRBV19 and TRBJ1-4, with 9 bases fitting TRBD1. V was pared by 3 bases and J by 8 bases, with 4 bases of the junction left unmatched. CDR1 and CDR2 (germline): LNHDA, SQIVND (reference sequence). The CDR3 consists of 14 residues. The variable domain in full, completed from reference TRBV19 and TRBJ1-4, reads DGGITQSPKYLFRKEGQNVTLSCEQNLNHDAMYWYRQDPGQGLRLIYYSQIVNDFQKGDIAEGYSVSREKKESFPLTVTSAQKNPTAFYLCASSMGQGREKLFFGSGTQLSVL.

This clone has only one observation. V gene TRBV25-1 combines with J gene TRBJ2-5; D perhaps matches TRBD2 (5 bases). V shed 0 bases and J shed 2 bases, with 10 bases lying between them. Germline CDR1 reads MGHDK; CDR2 reads SYGVNS. CDR3 size: 15 residues. This CDR3 reads CASSEYGGLQETQYF. The CDR3 DNA reads TGTGCCAGCAGTGAATATGGCGGACTTCAAGAGACCCAGTACTTC.

This chain connects TRBV6-5 to TRBJ2-5; 11 positions agree with TRBD1. The CDR3 has 15 amino acids. J gave up 4 bases and V 2 bases, and 3 bases lay outside the gene matches. Germline V gene data show CDR1 as MNHEY and CDR2 as SVGAGI. CDR3 sequence (DNA): TGTGCCAGCAGTTACGGGACAGGGGGTCGAGAGACCCAGTACTTC. This encodes CASSYGTGGRETQYF.

The rearrangement joins TRBV5-5 to TRBJ2-1; TRBD2 matches at 8 bases. Germline values: CDR1 SGHKS, CDR2 YYEKEE (reference sequence). CDR3 size: 18 residues. Losses at the gene ends were 0 bases for V and 4 bases for J; bases not matched to a gene: 12. The CDR3 sequence is CASSLVGAGGALYNEQFF. CDR3 in DNA: TGTGCCAGCAGCTTGGTAGGTGCGGGGGGTGCCCTTTACAATGAGCAGTTCTTC. Combining the CDR3 with reference TRBV5-5 and TRBJ2-1 gives the whole variable domain DAGVTQSPTHLIKTRGQQVTLRCSPISGHKSVSWYQQVLGQGPQFIFQYYEKEERGRGNFPDRFSARQFPNYSSELNVNALLLGDSALYLCASSLVGAGGALYNEQFFGPGTRLTVL.

There are a few counts of this clone. In DNA, the CDR3 is TGTGCCAGCAGCGCGCGGGGCACCGGGGAGCTGTTTTTT. This translates into CASSARGTGELFF. The chain carries TRBV3-1 (or the pseudogene TRBV3-2) and TRBJ2-2; D possibly corresponds to TRBD2 (6 bases). This CDR3 is built from 13 residues. The V gene lost 5 bases and the J gene lost 4 bases, with 8 bases spanning the gap. Germline V CDR1 and CDR2: LGHDT, YNNKEL (reference sequence).

This chain uses TRBV5-4 with TRBJ1-1; TRBD1 is a possible D gene (6 bases). Deletions cut 4 bases from V and 4 bases from J, with 17 bases between. Germline V gives CDR1 SGHNT, CDR2 YYREEE (reference sequence). CDR3 length equals 15 residues. The CDR3 DNA sequence: TGTGCCAGCAGCATTTTGGGGGCCGAGGGCACTGAAGCTTTCTTT. Translating it yields CASSILGAEGTEAFF.

The chain is built from TRBV14 and TRBJ2-5; possible D gene TRBD2, 6 bases. CDR1 and CDR2 from the germline V gene are SGHDN and FVKESK. CDR3 size: 14 residues. Trimming took off 5 bases at V and 5 bases at J, with 15 bases between the two ends. DNA of the CDR3: TGTGCCAGCAGCAGGTTAGGAGGGGTGGAGACCCAGTACTTC. Translated: CASSRLGGVETQYF.

This clone was found once. V gene TRBV28 combines with J gene TRBJ1-5; TRBD1 agrees at 7 bases. The CDR3 sequence is 14 residues long. The ends lost 6 bases at V and 3 bases at J; junction bases unmatched: 5. Per germline, CDR1 MDHEN and CDR2 SYDVKM. CDR3 loop: CASRTGQLNQPQHF. The CDR3 DNA reads as TGTGCCAGCAGGACGGGACAGCTCAATCAGCCCCAGCATTTT. Filled out from reference TRBV28 and TRBJ1-5, the complete variable domain reads DVKVTQSSRYLVKRTGEKVFLECVQDMDHENMFWYRQDPGLGLRLIYFSYDVKMKEKGDIPEGYSVSREKKERFSLILESASTNQTSMYLCASRTGQLNQPQHFGDGTRLSIL.

The chain combines TRBV28 with TRBJ1-5; possible D gene TRBD1, 6 bases. V was shortened by 7 bases and J by 5 bases, with 18 bases between the two germline ends. The CDR3 covers 15 residues. CDR1 MDHEN and CDR2 SYDVKM come from the germline V gene. The CDR3: CASNPGHQGYQPQHF. The CDR3 DNA sequence: TGTGCCAGCAACCCGGGACATCAAGGCTATCAGCCCCAGCATTTT.

The chain is built from TRBV2 and TRBJ2-7; no firm D call. Trimming stripped 4 bases from V and 1 base from J, with 8 bases between. CDR3 length: 13 residues. CDR1 and CDR2 (germline): SNHLY, FYNNEI. The CDR3 spells CASSVERSYEQYF. Written as DNA, the CDR3 is TGTGCCAGCAGTGTAGAACGATCCTACGAGCAGTACTTC.

This sequence joins TRBV24-1 and TRBJ2-3; possible D gene TRBD1, 6 bases. There are 14 residues in the CDR3. Trimming pared 5 bases from V and 0 bases from J, leaving 8 bases between. The V gene's germline CDR1 is KGHDR and CDR2 SFDVKD. The CDR3 reads CATSVRGSTDTQYF. In nucleotides, the CDR3 is TGTGCCACCAGTGTTAGGGGGAGCACAGATACGCAGTATTTT.

The chain combines TRBV28 with TRBJ2-7; D not certain. Germline V gives CDR1 MDHEN, CDR2 SYDVKM. This CDR3 spans 12 amino acids. Trimming cost V 11 bases and J 3 bases, with 14 bases left between them. The chain's CDR3 is CAVIGRNYEQYV. For the CDR3, the DNA is TGTGCCGTTATAGGCAGGAACTACGAGCAGTACGTC.

The chain couples TRBV30 to TRBJ2-7; 8 bases map to TRBD1. J was trimmed by 3 bases and V by 3 bases; bases with no gene match: 1. The CDR3 is 12 amino acids. Germline V gives CDR1 GTSNPN, CDR2 SVGIG (reference sequence). The CDR3 spells CAWSRGRYEQYF. As DNA, the CDR3 is TGTGCCTGGAGCAGGGGGCGCTACGAGCAGTACTTC.

The chain is built from TRBV7-8 and TRBJ2-7; 7 bases are shared with TRBD1. This CDR3 region has 14 residues. Germline V gives CDR1 SGHVS, CDR2 FQNEAQ. The ends lost 4 bases at V and 4 bases at J; junction bases unmatched: 7. The CDR3 nucleotides read TGTGCCAGCAGCTCTACAGGGGCCTCGTACGAGCAGTACGTC. This sequence encodes CASSSTGASYEQYV.